The T cell receptor (beta chain) under discussion was sequenced for a study of T cell responses to AZD1222 COVID-19 vaccine. Study-wide points: Mostly white British, mostly female donors; authors suggested clonal diversity may be underestimated. The span of vaccine-associated CD4 TCRs extended across spike, with dominance at 160-218 and 743-854.

This CDR3 spans 16 amino acids. Looked up from germline, CDR1 is MNHEY and CDR2 is SVGAGI. The V gene lost 2 bases and the J gene lost 2 bases, with 16 bases spanning the gap. With regard to this clone: Its matching antigen is unknown.

Sequencing used immunoSEQ multiplex PCR; TCRdb keeps in-frame clones, though not all of them. The sample includes about 130,000 clones, 80% to 95% of them seen just once. The genes are TRBV6-5 and TRBJ2-7, with D possibly matching TRBD2 (6 bases). This TCR derives from an adult who received the AZD1222 COVID-19 vaccine. This sample comprised peripheral blood, obtained 28 days after the second AZD1222 dose. CDR3 sequence (DNA): TGTGCCAGCAGTTACACCGGGGGTGGGCTCCCCTACGAGCAGTACTTC. Translating it yields CASSYTGGGLPYEQYF.